Shown below are 18 T cell receptor beta chains from a single sample sequenced in a study of CXCR3-negative and CXCR3-positive naive CD8 T cells. Regarding the study as a whole: Relative to CXCR3-negative naive cells, CXCR3-positive naive cells had more hydrophobic TRB CDR3s.

The TRB cDNA libraries were prepared by 5' RACE with UMI labels. From its re-call of the 5' RACE reads, TCRdb lists each CDR3 protein once, without DNA. Recorded for this sample: some 140,000 distinct CDR3 sequences. The antigens for these receptors are not known. Sequencing was carried out using naive CXCR3+ CD8+ T cells from blood. Subset defined: CD45RO-CCR7+CD27+CD95- naive CD8+ T cells expressing CXCR3 (TNR3+). These receptors were taken from a human donor in good health. Some clones in this sample may be carry-over from other donors' samples.

The chain joins TRBV7-9 to TRBJ2-5. Looked up from germline, CDR1 is SEHNR and CDR2 is FQNEAQ (reference sequence). The CDR3 runs to 13 residues. The CDR3 spells CASSQDQWETQYF.

The J gene is TRBJ2-1, the V gene TRBV12-3 or TRBV12-4; absent DNA, TCRdb's TRBD1 call cannot be checked. This CDR3 is built from 15 residues. The CDR3 protein is CASSSTEGYYNEQFF.

The chain is built from TRBV29-1 and TRBJ1-2. This CDR3 spans 13 amino acids. The germline gives CDR1 SQVTM, CDR2 ANQGSEA. The CDR3 here is CSVPGPPNYGYTF.

The chain carries TRBV14 and TRBJ2-1; the TRBD1 assignment by TCRdb is unverifiable without DNA. Looked up from germline, CDR1 is SGHDN and CDR2 is FVKESK. The CDR3 has 16 amino acids. CDR3 protein: CASSQAEYSGGNEQFF.

The V and J genes are TRBV20-1 and TRBJ2-7; with no DNA, the TCRdb D assignment of TRBD2 cannot be verified. Per germline, CDR1 DFQATT and CDR2 SNEGSKA (reference sequence). The CDR3 has 18 amino acids. CDR3 sequence reads: CSAEHPGLAGEWSDEQYF.

This chain links TRBV29-1 with TRBJ2-2; TCRdb's assignment of TRBD2 cannot be checked, as there is no DNA. This CDR3 contains 14 residues. CDR1 and CDR2 from the germline V gene are SQVTM and ANQGSEA. CDR3 sequence: CSVAAGANTGELFF.

This sequence joins TRBV7-9 and TRBJ2-6; no DNA is available, so the TRBD2 call from TCRdb remains unchecked. CDR1 and CDR2 (germline): SEHNR, FQNEAQ (reference sequence). The CDR3 has 16 amino acids. The CDR3 loop is CASSAPLVSGANVLTF.

This sequence joins TRBV23-1 and TRBJ1-1; TCRdb's D call of TRBD1 is untestable without DNA. TRBV23-1 is marked as an open reading frame, function uncertain. This CDR3 contains 19 residues. This CDR3 reads CASSHPGQGAQRGNTEAFF.

The chain uses TRBV6-4 and TRBJ2-1. The V gene's germline CDR1 is MRHNA and CDR2 SNTAGT. The CDR3 consists of 13 residues. CDR3 in amino acids: CASSENSYNEQFF.

The chain couples TRBV7-8 to TRBJ2-1; there is no DNA to check the TCRdb D call of TRBD2. The CDR3 runs to 20 residues. Germline V lookup: CDR1 SGHVS, CDR2 FQNEAQ. The CDR3 is CASSFPTSGGAAVSYNEQFF.

The CDR3: CASSGTSSLNTGELFF. V gene TRBV12-3 or TRBV12-4 combines with J gene TRBJ2-2; TCRdb gives TRBD1 as the D gene, but with no DNA this cannot be confirmed. The CDR3 is 16 amino acids.

The chain recombines TRBV4-2 with TRBJ1-2; lacking DNA, the TRBD1 call made by TCRdb goes unchecked. The germline V gene encodes CDR1 LGHNA and CDR2 YNFKEQ. The CDR3 extends over 16 amino acids. CDR3 sequence reads: CASSQATAGEGYGYTF.

This sequence joins TRBV28 and TRBJ2-7; TCRdb indicates TRBD1, and absent DNA this call remains unverified. This CDR3 contains 15 residues. Germline V lookup: CDR1 MDHEN, CDR2 SYDVKM. The CDR3 region is CASSQSDSGYYEQYF.

J is TRBJ2-1 and V is TRBV28; TCRdb indicates TRBD2, and absent DNA this call remains unverified. CDR1 and CDR2 from the germline V gene are MDHEN and SYDVKM. The CDR3 is 13 residues long. The CDR3 here is CASSVGRANEQFF.

The chain uses TRBV2 and TRBJ1-1. Germline lookup yields CDR1 SNHLY and CDR2 FYNNEI. The CDR3 is 14 amino acids. The CDR3 region is CAFRPGLERPEAFF. Drawing the rest from reference TRBV2 and TRBJ1-1, the complete variable domain is EPEVTQTPSHQVTQMGQEVILRCVPISNHLYFYWYRQILGQKVEFLVSFYNNEISEKSEIFDDQFSVERPDGSNFTLKIRSTKLEDSAMYFCAFRPGLERPEAFFGQGTRLTVV.

The rearrangement uses TRBV5-5 and TRBJ1-5. CDR3 length: 13 amino acids. Germline V gene lookup returns CDR1 SGHKS and CDR2 YYEKEE (reference sequence). CDR3 sequence: CASSLNSNQPQHF.

This chain connects TRBV5-1 to TRBJ2-1; the D call of TRBD2 rests on TCRdb alone, since no DNA is present to check it. Germline CDR1 SGHRS, CDR2 YFSETQ. This CDR3 comprises 17 residues. The CDR3 reads CASSGLGPSGVTDEQFF.

V and J are TRBV2 and TRBJ2-7; TCRdb's assignment of TRBD1 cannot be checked, as there is no DNA. This CDR3 contains 15 residues. Per the germline V gene, CDR1 is SNHLY and CDR2 is FYNNEI. CDR3: CASSDGRGGAYEQYF.